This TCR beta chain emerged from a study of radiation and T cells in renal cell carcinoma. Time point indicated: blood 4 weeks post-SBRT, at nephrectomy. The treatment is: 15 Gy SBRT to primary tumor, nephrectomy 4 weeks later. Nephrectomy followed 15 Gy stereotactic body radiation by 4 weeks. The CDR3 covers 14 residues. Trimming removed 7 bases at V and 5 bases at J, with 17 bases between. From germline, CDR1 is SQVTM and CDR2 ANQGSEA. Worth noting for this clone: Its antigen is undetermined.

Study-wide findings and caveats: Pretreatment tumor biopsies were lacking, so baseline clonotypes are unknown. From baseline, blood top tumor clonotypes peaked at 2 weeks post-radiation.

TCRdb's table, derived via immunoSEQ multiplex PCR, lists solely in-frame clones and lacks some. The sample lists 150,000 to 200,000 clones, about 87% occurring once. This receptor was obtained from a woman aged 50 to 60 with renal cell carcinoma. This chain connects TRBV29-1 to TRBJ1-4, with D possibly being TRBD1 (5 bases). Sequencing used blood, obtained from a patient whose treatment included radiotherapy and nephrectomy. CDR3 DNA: TGCAGCGGGACAAATGCTAACTACAATGAAAAACTGTTTTTT. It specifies CSGTNANYNEKLFF.